These 9 T cell receptor beta chains were sequenced from one sample in a study of shared T cell receptors in the human thymus. Using immunoSEQ multiplex PCR, the repertoire was profiled, and TCRdb retains in-frame clones only, with some absent. The sample yields hundreds of thousands of clones, 70% to 90% seen once. These data also formed part of another study, on human thymus T cells.

Material for sequencing was thymocytes. Receptors were obtained from a boy in the first two years of life with a congenital heart defect.

The chain employs TRBV2 and TRBJ2-1, with 7 bases identical to TRBD2. Trimming took 1 base from V and 5 from J; bases not matched to a gene: 5. The CDR3 is 15 amino acids. Germline V lookup: CDR1 SNHLY, CDR2 FYNNEI. CDR3 sequence reads: CASSEGWGGDNEQFF. CDR3 DNA: TGTGCCAGCAGTGAAGGTTGGGGGGGAGACAATGAGCAGTTCTTC.

This clone has a single count. This chain connects TRBV28 to TRBJ1-6, with 7 bases fitting TRBD1. V shed 5 bases, J shed 6 bases, and the junction held 4 bases outside the gene matches. The CDR3 runs 14 residues. CDR1 is MDHEN and CDR2 is SYDVKM in the germline V gene. CDR3: CASSQDRFNSPLHF. The CDR3 DNA reads TGTGCCAGCAGTCAGGACAGGTTTAATTCACCCCTCCACTTT.

The rearrangement links TRBV4-3 to TRBJ2-1, with D perhaps TRBD1 (5 bases). This CDR3 comprises 16 residues. Germline values: CDR1 LGHNA, CDR2 YSLEER. V was clipped by 3 bases and J by 4 bases, with 16 bases between them. CDR3 amino acids: CASSHLSRRDYNEQFF. CDR3 in DNA: TGCGCCAGCAGCCATCTCTCGCGCAGGGATTACAATGAGCAGTTCTTC.

The rearrangement uses TRBV5-6 and TRBJ1-2; 8 bases map to TRBD1. J gave up 3 bases and V 5 bases, and 9 bases lay outside the gene matches. The CDR3 is 15 residues long. The germline V gene encodes CDR1 SGHDT and CDR2 YYEEEE. The CDR3 region is CASRPGQVQDYGYTF. The CDR3 DNA reads as TGTGCCAGCAGACCGGGACAGGTACAAGACTATGGCTACACCTTC.

The chain has TRBV14 and TRBJ2-7; 9 bases line up with TRBD2. This CDR3 has 16 amino acids. V trimming: 0 bases; J trimming: 3 bases; junction bases outside the gene matches: 6. The germline CDR1 and CDR2 sequences are SGHDN and FVKESK. The CDR3 region has the DNA TGTGCCAGCAGCCAAGATACGACTAGCGGTTACTACGAGCAGTACTTC. Translation: CASSQDTTSGYYEQYF. Combining the CDR3 with reference TRBV14 and TRBJ2-7 gives the whole variable domain EAGVTQFPSHSVIEKGQTVTLRCDPISGHDNLYWYRRVMGKEIKFLLHFVKESKQDESGMPNNRFLAERTGGTYSTLKVQPAELEDSGVYFCASSQDTTSGYYEQYFGPGTRLTVT.

This rearrangement joins TRBV4-3 to TRBJ1-1, with D hard to call. Germline-derived CDR1 and CDR2 are LGHNA and YSLEER. The V end was cut by 1 base, the J end by 11 bases, with 23 bases between. The CDR3 runs to 16 residues. Here the CDR3 reads CASSQVRTGEGERAFF. CDR3 bases: TGCGCCAGCAGCCAAGTAAGGACCGGGGAAGGAGAAAGGGCTTTCTTT.

The V gene is TRBV5-1, the J gene TRBJ2-3, with 7 bases identical to TRBD2. The CDR3 runs to 19 residues. V trimming: 4 bases; J trimming: 2 bases; junction bases outside the gene matches: 19. The V gene's germline CDR1 is SGHRS and CDR2 YFSETQ. The DNA for the CDR3 is TGCGCCAGCAGCCAAAAATATACGACTAGCCTCAACGACACAGATACGCAGTATTTT. Translated: CASSQKYTTSLNDTDTQYF.

This clone was counted a few times. The rearrangement links TRBV10-3 to TRBJ1-4, with 7 bases that match TRBD1. J gave up 4 bases and V 8 bases, and 4 bases lay outside the gene matches. The CDR3 is 13 residues long. Germline V gene sequence: CDR1 ENHRY, CDR2 SYGVKD. The CDR3 sequence is CAIRDSDNEKLFF. The CDR3 coding sequence is TGTGCCATCCGGGACAGCGATAATGAAAAACTGTTTTTT.

This clone was seen only once. The chain combines TRBV28 with TRBJ2-3; perhaps TRBD2 as D (6 bases). V lost 1 base, J lost 2 bases, and 10 bases lay in between. CDR3 size: 15 residues. Per germline, CDR1 MDHEN and CDR2 SYDVKM. CDR3 nucleotides: TGTGCCAGCAGTTTATCCGCGGGGCCCACAGATACGCAGTATTTT. Translated: CASSLSAGPTDTQYF.